Listed below are T cell receptor beta chains from one sample, sequenced in a study of blood T cell repertoires in COVID-19. Clones were read by immunoSEQ multiplex PCR, and TCRdb kept only the in-frame ones, dropping some. The table has about 360,000 clones, around 84% seen once. What was sequenced was peripheral blood. The receptors were sampled from a human donor in a cohort sampled during active COVID-19. The CDR3 runs from the conserved cysteine through the conserved F or W. Each record gives: V gene, J gene, CDR3 protein.

v_gene: TRBV24-1; j_gene: TRBJ2-1; CDR3aa: CATSDSTYNEQFF
v_gene: TRBV9; j_gene: TRBJ1-2; CDR3aa: CASSTPPRVSNYGYTF
v_gene: TRBV29-1; j_gene: TRBJ2-7; CDR3aa: CSVEGRGAYEQYF
v_gene: TRBV27; j_gene: TRBJ1-6; CDR3aa: CASSPPAYQGKFNSPLHF
v_gene: TRBV7-9; j_gene: TRBJ2-3; CDR3aa: CASSLAEAGATDTQYF
v_gene: TRBV18; j_gene: TRBJ1-1; CDR3aa: CASSPIPESPTEAFF
v_gene: TRBV5-5; j_gene: TRBJ2-5; CDR3aa: CASSLGVGRGEQETQYF
v_gene: TRBV5-8; j_gene: TRBJ2-1; CDR3aa: CASSLAGKRRQRYNEQFF
v_gene: TRBV5-4; j_gene: TRBJ2-5; CDR3aa: CASSLAKGSETQYF
v_gene: TRBV6-6; j_gene: TRBJ1-1; CDR3aa: CASSYSIDGADEAFF
v_gene: TRBV3-1/TRBV3-2; j_gene: TRBJ1-6; CDR3aa: CASSQTTGYNSPLHF
v_gene: TRBV18; j_gene: TRBJ2-2; CDR3aa: CASKYSGRATGELFF
v_gene: TRBV7-9; j_gene: TRBJ2-7; CDR3aa: CASTDEIREGYEQYF
v_gene: TRBV2; j_gene: TRBJ1-2; CDR3aa: CASGKTGGRENYGYTF
v_gene: TRBV5-1; j_gene: TRBJ2-5; CDR3aa: CASSLDPSSETQYF
v_gene: TRBV7-3; j_gene: TRBJ2-3; CDR3aa: CASSLSGGDTQYF
v_gene: TRBV19; j_gene: TRBJ1-1; CDR3aa: CASSHWGESTEAFF
v_gene: TRBV27; j_gene: TRBJ1-2; CDR3aa: CASSAGTGGDGYTF
v_gene: TRBV5-6; j_gene: TRBJ1-2; CDR3aa: CASSPRDFRGYGYTF
v_gene: TRBV30; j_gene: TRBJ1-5; CDR3aa: CAWSVWGENQPQHF
v_gene: TRBV19; j_gene: TRBJ2-7; CDR3aa: CASRAGGTYEQYF
v_gene: TRBV28; j_gene: TRBJ2-5; CDR3aa: CASSPGWETQYF
v_gene: TRBV5-1; j_gene: TRBJ2-5; CDR3aa: CASSLGGFQETQYF
v_gene: TRBV12-3/TRBV12-4; j_gene: TRBJ2-7; CDR3aa: CASSARGQNEQYF
v_gene: TRBV2; j_gene: TRBJ2-2; CDR3aa: CASSSGRNTGELFF
v_gene: TRBV7-3; j_gene: TRBJ2-2; CDR3aa: CASSYSGRATGELFF
v_gene: TRBV7-3; j_gene: TRBJ2-1; CDR3aa: CASSLGQGSLNEQFF
v_gene: TRBV28; j_gene: TRBJ2-7; CDR3aa: CASRIAGLVYEQYF
v_gene: TRBV30; j_gene: TRBJ2-7; CDR3aa: CALVAGAHYEQYF
v_gene: TRBV6-5; j_gene: TRBJ2-7; CDR3aa: CASSSPGQGQYEQYF
v_gene: TRBV28; j_gene: TRBJ2-7; CDR3aa: CASNTRGGVGEQYF
v_gene: TRBV4-1; j_gene: TRBJ2-2; CDR3aa: CASSQGPAENTGELFF
v_gene: TRBV13; j_gene: TRBJ1-5; CDR3aa: CASSLGPTGGQPQHF
v_gene: TRBV6-1; j_gene: TRBJ1-1; CDR3aa: CASSEARGTEAFF
v_gene: TRBV3-1/TRBV3-2; j_gene: TRBJ2-2; CDR3aa: CASRNRVVGELFF
v_gene: TRBV5-1; j_gene: TRBJ1-4; CDR3aa: CASSFTGTATNEKLFF
v_gene: TRBV6-1; j_gene: TRBJ1-3; CDR3aa: CASIWRTGARNTIYF
v_gene: TRBV2; j_gene: TRBJ1-5; CDR3aa: CASSRRSRADQPQHF
v_gene: TRBV27; j_gene: TRBJ2-4; CDR3aa: CASSFSGRTKNIQYF
v_gene: TRBV3-1/TRBV3-2; j_gene: TRBJ2-3; CDR3aa: CASSQVGAYTQYF
v_gene: TRBV6-5; j_gene: TRBJ2-2; CDR3aa: CASRGGTGAGELFF
v_gene: TRBV2; j_gene: TRBJ1-2; CDR3aa: CASSEADRFRGYTF